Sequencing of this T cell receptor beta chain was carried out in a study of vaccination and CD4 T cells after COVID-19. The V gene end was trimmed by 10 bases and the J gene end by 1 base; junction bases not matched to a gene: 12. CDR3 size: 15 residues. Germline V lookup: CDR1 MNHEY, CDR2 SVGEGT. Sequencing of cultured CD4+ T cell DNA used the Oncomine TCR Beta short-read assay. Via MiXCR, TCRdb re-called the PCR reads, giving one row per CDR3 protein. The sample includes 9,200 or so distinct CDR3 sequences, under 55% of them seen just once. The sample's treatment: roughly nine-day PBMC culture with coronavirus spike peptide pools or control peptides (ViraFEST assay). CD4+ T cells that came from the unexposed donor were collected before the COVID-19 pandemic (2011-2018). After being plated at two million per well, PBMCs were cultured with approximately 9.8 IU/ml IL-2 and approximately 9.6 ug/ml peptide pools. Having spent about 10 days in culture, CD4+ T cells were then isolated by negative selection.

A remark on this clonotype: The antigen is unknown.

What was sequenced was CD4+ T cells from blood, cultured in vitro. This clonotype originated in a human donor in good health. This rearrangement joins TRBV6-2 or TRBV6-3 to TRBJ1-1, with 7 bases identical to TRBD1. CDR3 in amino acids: CATLGRQGGNTEAFF. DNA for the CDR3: TGTGCCACCTTAGGACGACAGGGTGGGAACACTGAAGCTTTCTTT.